This TCR beta chain was identified in a study of T-cell memory formation after mild COVID-19 (dated by TCRdb to the early 2020s). Context from the whole study: TCR sequence clusters from the two donors were largely donor specific. In two donors, T-cell clones that expanded and contracted after mild COVID-19 were tracked by sequencing TCRalpha and TCRbeta repertoires over time. Two young, previously healthy adult volunteers made up the cohort, one male and one female. Here is what the overall study found, with its caveats: SARS-CoV-2 specificity of the second-wave clones peaking on day 37 was not confirmed. From day 15 to 85, contracting clones showed balanced CD4/CD8 phenotypes, whereas a second wave of clones that expanded from day 15 to 37 leaned towards CD4+. Some responding clones were found in pre-infection memory, which suggests that pre-existing cross-reactive memory T cells took part in the SARS-CoV-2 response. Only a couple of mild cases were covered by the study, and larger cohorts that include severe cases with pre-infection samples were considered necessary. Contracting CD4+ clones turned up mainly in the CM and EM memory subsets, whereas EMRA was where CD8+ clones were enriched.

TCRdb shows the sequencer as Illumina NovaSeq 6000. TCRalpha and TCRbeta cDNA libraries were built by 5'RACE with constant-segment primers, adding sample barcodes and unique molecular identifiers. RNA was extracted from every sample with Trizol reagent. Library amplification was performed in two PCR steps, and a second sample barcode and Illumina TruSeq adapters were introduced in the second step. Sequencing of the libraries was done on an Illumina NovaSeq, producing 2 x 150 bp paired-end reads. In the authors' own workflow: With migec v1.2.7, reads were demultiplexed and then collapsed into UMI-guided consensus sequences. Using mixcr v2.1.11, UMI consensuses were aligned to TRA and TRB V and J templates and then assembled into clonotypes. A clonotype was counted as expanded or contracted only when both edgeR and NoisET called the clonotype significant, with the noise models trained on biological replicates. For edgeR calls, the thresholds were a false discovery rate-adjusted p below 0.01 and a log2 fold-change of 1. As an exploratory analysis of dynamics, PCA with hierarchical clustering was applied to max-normalized trajectories of the 1000 most abundant clonotypes. Each responding clone was given a CD4 or CD8 phenotype based on the CD4+ and CD8+ repertoires, which had been sequenced separately. TCRdb applied fastp at Q25 and MiXCR to the public reads, then kept only in-frame beta chains. CDR3 protein sequences are deduplicated, and each keeps its most common genes and DNA. What appears here as the V and J calls and clone size reflects TCRdb's work, not the paper's. The sample table lists just over 300,000 distinct CDR3 sequences, roughly a fifth of them with a count of one. The top ten clonotypes cover under 25% of the sample.

A remark on this clonotype: Its antigen is unknown. The input lacks base qualities; no much larger clone sits a single base away.

The germline V gene provides CDR1 SGHRS and CDR2 YFSETQ. Taken from cysteine to phenylalanine, the CDR3 has 14 residues. Solely the CDR3 DNA is kept, with 42 bases framed from the first base. The germline ends are 14 bases apart after V is trimmed by 8 bases and J by 3 bases. PBMCs were isolated by Ficoll-Paque density gradient centrifugation. The chain couples TRBV5-1 to TRBJ1-4; tentative D gene TRBD1, with 6 bases matching. Input material: PBMCs or a T cell subset sorted from them (not recorded which). This receptor was taken from a man aged 18 to 30 who had mild COVID-19 (a few samples of this study predate the infection). The sample titles of this study are shuffled in the database, so cell type and time point are left out; the donor was told from shared clones. The CDR3 region has the sequence CASAQGRANEKLFF. The base sequence is TGCGCCAGTGCTCAGGGGAGGGCTAATGAAAAACTGTTTTTT.